The rows below give T cell receptor beta chains drawn from one sample of a study of vaccination and CD4 T cells after COVID-19. TCRdb ran MiXCR on the PCR reads and lists one entry per CDR3 protein. Found here are 25,000 to 30,000 distinct CDR3 sequences, roughly 51% of them singletons; the top ten hold 5.5%. The sequencing here drew on CD4+ T cells from blood, taken about 7 months after SARS-CoV-2 vaccination. Source of these receptors: a human donor who had recovered from COVID-19. Each CDR3 is given with its conserved first and last residue. The D gene is left open where the match is weak. The size entry is marked missing in some rows and otherwise reads once, few, many or a size class.

>NA|TRBV24-1|TRBD2|TRBJ2-3
CATSDRAGGTDTQYF
TGTGCCACCAGTGATCGAGCGGGAGGCACAGATACGCAGTATTTT
>NA|TRBV4-1|NA|TRBJ2-5
CASSQDVREGETQYF
TGCGCCAGCAGCCAAGATGTAAGGGAAGGGGAGACCCAGTACTTC
>once|TRBV19|TRBD1|TRBJ2-3
CASSLWTGGTDTQYF
TGTGCCAGTAGTTTGTGGACAGGGGGCACAGATACGCAGTATTTT
>NA|TRBV7-9|NA|TRBJ2-3
CASSTGTFTDTQYF
TGTGCCAGCAGCACCGGGACTTTCACAGATACGCAGTATTTT
>few|TRBV7-2|NA|TRBJ2-5
CASSFMGETQYF
TGTGCCAGCAGCTTCATGGGGGAGACCCAGTACTTC
>few|TRBV19|NA|TRBJ2-1
CASTYREGKQFF
TGTGCCAGTACCTACCGGGAAGGAAAGCAGTTCTTC
>NA|TRBV6-1|TRBD2|TRBJ2-1
CASSVLTGGYEQFF
TGTGCCAGCAGTGTACTAACGGGAGGGTATGAGCAGTTCTTC
>few|TRBV15|NA|TRBJ2-2
CATSRDRLHTGELFF
TGTGCCACCAGCAGAGACAGGTTACACACCGGGGAGCTGTTTTTT
>NA|TRBV30|TRBD2|TRBJ2-1
CAWSVAGGPQFF
TGTGCCTGGAGTGTAGCGGGAGGGCCCCAGTTCTTC
>once|TRBV6-2/TRBV6-3|NA|TRBJ2-7
CASSYRFSYEQYF
TGTGCCAGCAGTTACCGCTTCTCCTACGAGCAGTACTTC
>few|TRBV10-3|NA|TRBJ2-7
CAISESSFRLPRGEQYF
TGTGCCATCAGTGAGTCGAGCTTTAGGCTTCCCCGCGGCGAGCAGTACTTC
>once|TRBV2|TRBD2|TRBJ2-3
CASSEARTSGSTDTQYF
TGTGCCAGCAGTGAAGCGAGGACTAGCGGGAGCACAGATACGCAGTATTTT
>NA|TRBV10-2|NA|TRBJ2-2
CASKVGGLNTGELFF
TGCGCCAGCAAAGTTGGGGGGCTTAACACCGGGGAGCTGTTTTTT
>NA|TRBV20-1|TRBD2|TRBJ2-7
CSAKPTSAHEQYF
TGCAGTGCTAAACCGACTAGCGCACACGAGCAGTACTTC
>NA|TRBV6-1|NA|TRBJ2-3
CASARGGTTDTQYF
TGTGCCAGCGCGCGGGGCGGGACCACAGATACGCAGTATTTT
>NA|TRBV7-9|NA|TRBJ2-3
CASSLGSASTDTQYF
TGTGCCAGCAGCTTAGGATCGGCTAGCACAGATACGCAGTATTTT
>once|TRBV10-1|NA|TRBJ2-7
CASSPGTGSSYEQYF
TGCGCCAGCAGCCCCGGAACGGGTTCCTCCTACGAGCAGTACTTC